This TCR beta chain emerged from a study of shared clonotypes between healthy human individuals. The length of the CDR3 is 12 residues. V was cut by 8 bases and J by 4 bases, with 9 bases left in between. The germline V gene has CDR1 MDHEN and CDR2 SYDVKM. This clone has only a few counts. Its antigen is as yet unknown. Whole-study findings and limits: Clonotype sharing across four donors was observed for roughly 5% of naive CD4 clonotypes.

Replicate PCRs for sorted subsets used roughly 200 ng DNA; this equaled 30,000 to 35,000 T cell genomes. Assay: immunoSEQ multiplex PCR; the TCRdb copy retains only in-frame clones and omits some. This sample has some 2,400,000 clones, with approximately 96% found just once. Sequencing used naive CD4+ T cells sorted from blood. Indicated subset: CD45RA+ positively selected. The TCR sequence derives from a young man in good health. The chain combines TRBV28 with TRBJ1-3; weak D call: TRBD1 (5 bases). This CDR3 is CASRRTGNTIYF. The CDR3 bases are TGTGCCAGCCGTAGGACAGGAAACACCATATATTTT.